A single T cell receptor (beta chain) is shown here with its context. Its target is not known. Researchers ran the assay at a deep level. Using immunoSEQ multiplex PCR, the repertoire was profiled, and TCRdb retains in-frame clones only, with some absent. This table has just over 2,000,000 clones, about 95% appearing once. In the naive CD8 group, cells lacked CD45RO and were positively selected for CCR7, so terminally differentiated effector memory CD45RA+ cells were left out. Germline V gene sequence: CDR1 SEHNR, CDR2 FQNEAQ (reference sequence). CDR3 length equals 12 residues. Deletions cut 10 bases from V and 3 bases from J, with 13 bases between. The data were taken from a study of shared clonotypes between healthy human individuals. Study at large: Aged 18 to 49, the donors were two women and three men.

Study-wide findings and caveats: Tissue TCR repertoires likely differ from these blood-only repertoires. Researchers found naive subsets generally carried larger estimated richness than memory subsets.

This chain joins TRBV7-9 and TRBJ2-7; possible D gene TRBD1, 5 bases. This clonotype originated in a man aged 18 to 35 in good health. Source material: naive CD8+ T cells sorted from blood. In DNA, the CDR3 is TGTGCCACGACTGACAGTATCTACGAGCAGTACTTC. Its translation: CATTDSIYEQYF. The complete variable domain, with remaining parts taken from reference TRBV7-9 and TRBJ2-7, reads DTGVSQNPRHKITKRGQNVTFRCDPISEHNRLYWYRQTLGQGPEFLTYFQNEAQLEKSRLLSDRFSAERPKGSFSTLEIQRTEQGDSAMYLCATTDSIYEQYFGPGTRLTVT.